The 26 T cell receptor beta chains below all came from one sample that was sequenced in a study of T cells in Graves' hyperthyroidism and ophthalmopathy. RNA transcripts yielded amplified TCR beta CDR3 regions. The HTBI primer set served for first-round RT-PCR of the TCR CDR3. MiXCR, run by TCRdb on the multiplex PCR reads, gives a single entry per CDR3 protein. The table shows hundreds of thousands of distinct CDR3 sequences, with around 15% occurring only once. The sample consisted of blood. Source of these receptors: a woman between 18 and 29 years old with Graves' hyperthyroidism.

In this sample, this clonotype turned up a few times. The V gene is TRBV10-3, the J gene TRBJ2-7, with D tentatively TRBD1 or TRBD2 (5 bases each). The length of the CDR3 is 14 residues. Trimming shortened V by 4 bases and J by 1 base, and 11 bases separated the two germline ends. CDR1 is ENHRY and CDR2 is SYGVKD in the germline V gene. The DNA for the CDR3 is TGTGCCATCAGTGTCCAGGGAGTGTCCTACGAGCAGTACTTC. It translates to CAISVQGVSYEQYF.

The CDR3 region has the DNA TGTGCCAGCAGCTTGACAGGGGACGAAAAACTGTTTTTT. Translating gives CASSLTGDEKLFF. The gene calls are TRBV7-9 and TRBJ1-4; 8 bases match TRBD1. Per the germline V gene, CDR1 is SEHNR and CDR2 is FQNEAQ (reference sequence). The CDR3 contains 13 residues. After removal of 3 bases from V and 8 bases from J, the junction contained 2 bases not matched to a gene.

J is TRBJ2-4 and V is TRBV6-8; D may match TRBD1 or TRBD2 (6 bases each). The CDR3 runs 18 residues. Germline loops: CDR1 MNHGY, CDR2 SAAAGT. The V and J ends lost 7 bases and 0 bases respectively, with 22 bases between them. As DNA, the CDR3 is TGTGCCAGCACCACCTTTGAAAGAGGGGGACTAGCCAAAAACATTCAGTACTTC. Protein product: CASTTFERGGLAKNIQYF.

V gene TRBV4-3 combines with J gene TRBJ1-3, with D hard to call. CDR1 is LGHNA and CDR2 is YSLEER in the germline V gene. The CDR3 has 16 amino acids. Trimming shortened V by 0 bases and J by 2 bases, and 11 bases separated the two germline ends. Here the CDR3 DNA reads TGCGCCAGCAGCCAAGATTTAACGGGAGCTGGAAACACCATATATTTT. This gives the protein CASSQDLTGAGNTIYF.

The chain recombines TRBV19 with TRBJ2-1, with 12 bases matching TRBD2. CDR1 is LNHDA and CDR2 is SQIVND in the germline V gene (reference sequence). This CDR3 comprises 15 residues. With 3 bases clipped from V and 4 bases from J, the junction kept 1 base outside the gene matches. The CDR3: CASSMTSGRYNEQFF. In DNA form, the CDR3 reads TGTGCCAGTAGTATGACTAGCGGGAGATACAATGAGCAGTTCTTC.

In this sample, this clonotype turned up many times. This chain uses TRBV28 with TRBJ2-5; weak D call: TRBD1 (8 bases). Looked up from germline, CDR1 is MDHEN and CDR2 is SYDVKM. This CDR3 comprises 14 residues. V lost 6 bases, J lost 5 bases, and 16 bases lay in between. CDR3 sequence reads: CASRTTGGGETQYF. The CDR3 DNA reads as TGTGCCAGCAGAACTACAGGGGGGGGGGAGACCCAGTACTTC.

This clonotype was picked up many times. The chain has TRBV28 and TRBJ2-1, with TRBD1 identical over 7 bases. Germline values: CDR1 MDHEN, CDR2 SYDVKM. The junction had 8 bases not matched to a gene; V was cut back by 4 bases and J by 5 bases. This CDR3 spans 15 amino acids. The DNA of the CDR3 is TGTGCCAGCAGTTCCCGACAGGGTGACGACAATGAGCAGTTCTTC. Protein sequence: CASSSRQGDDNEQFF. The whole variable domain, filled in from reference TRBV28 and TRBJ2-1, reads DVKVTQSSRYLVKRTGEKVFLECVQDMDHENMFWYRQDPGLGLRLIYFSYDVKMKEKGDIPEGYSVSREKKERFSLILESASTNQTSMYLCASSSRQGDDNEQFFGPGTRLTVL.

This clonotype showed up many times. The chain combines TRBV7-2 with TRBJ2-3, with D possibly called TRBD1 or TRBD2 (5 bases each). The length of the CDR3 is 16 residues. Germline assignment: CDR1 SGHTA and CDR2 FQGNSA. V lost 1 base to trimming and J lost 0 bases, with 11 bases between them. CDR3 loop: CASSLGGRASTDTQYF. CDR3 nucleotide sequence: TGTGCCAGCAGCTTAGGGGGGAGAGCCAGCACAGATACGCAGTATTTT.

This clonotype was counted at least ten times. The V gene is TRBV6-6, the J gene TRBJ2-1; D remains ambiguous. Trimming took off 2 bases at V and 9 bases at J, with 11 bases between the two ends. Germline lookup yields CDR1 MNHNY and CDR2 SVGAGI (reference sequence). This CDR3 comprises 13 residues. CDR3 DNA: TGTGCCAGCAGTTACGGTGTATTCGGTGAGCAGTTCTTC. This codes for CASSYGVFGEQFF.

This clonotype was picked up a small number of times. The chain joins TRBV29-1 to TRBJ2-7; 9 nucleotides match TRBD2. The J segment lost 2 bases and the V segment lost 1 base, leaving 6 bases of the junction unmatched. Per the germline V gene, CDR1 is SQVTM and CDR2 is ANQGSEA. The CDR3 length is 15 residues. The CDR3 protein is CSVEGGRETTYEQYF. In DNA form, the CDR3 reads TGCAGCGTTGAAGGCGGGAGGGAGACGACCTACGAGCAGTACTTC.

The J gene is TRBJ2-3, the V gene TRBV20-1, with TRBD2 as a possible D gene (5 bases). The germline V gene encodes CDR1 DFQATT and CDR2 SNEGSKA (reference sequence). With 6 bases removed from V and 3 bases from J, the gap between germline ends came to 22 bases. This CDR3 spans 16 amino acids. The CDR3 spells CSAAPVAPGGTDTQYF. CDR3 DNA sequence: TGCAGTGCCGCCCCCGTAGCGCCTGGAGGAACAGATACGCAGTATTTT.

V usage is TRBV2 and J usage is TRBJ2-7; D unclear. The CDR3 extends over 12 amino acids. V was trimmed by 5 bases and J by 5 bases, leaving 10 bases between them. The germline V gene has CDR1 SNHLY and CDR2 FYNNEI. The CDR3 is CASSRLTDEQYF. DNA of the CDR3: TGTGCCAGCAGTCGGCTGACCGACGAGCAGTACTTC. Full variable domain (missing parts from reference TRBV2 and TRBJ2-7): EPEVTQTPSHQVTQMGQEVILRCVPISNHLYFYWYRQILGQKVEFLVSFYNNEISEKSEIFDDQFSVERPDGSNFTLKIRSTKLEDSAMYFCASSRLTDEQYFGPGTRLTVT.

This clonotype was found many times. This chain joins TRBV11-2 and TRBJ2-2; D not certain. Germline CDR1 is SGHAT and CDR2 is FQNNGV. CDR3 length: 15 residues. V was clipped by 5 bases and J by 4 bases, with 14 bases between them. The DNA of the CDR3 is TGTGCCAGCAGCCCGACCCCCGGCCGCACCGGGGAGCTGTTTTTT. Its protein is CASSPTPGRTGELFF.

This chain joins TRBV2 and TRBJ2-1; TRBD2 agrees at 11 bases. Germline V gene sequence: CDR1 SNHLY, CDR2 FYNNEI. V shed 6 bases, J shed 7 bases, and the junction held 2 bases outside the gene matches. The CDR3 is made up of 13 amino acids. The CDR3 here is CASRLAGENEQFF. The CDR3 nucleotides read TGTGCCAGCAGACTAGCGGGAGAGAATGAGCAGTTCTTC.

This clonotype was seen a few times. V and J are TRBV30 and TRBJ2-1; TRBD1 aligns across 9 bases. Germline trimming cut 4 bases from V and 6 bases from J; bases unmatched to any gene: 22. The V gene's germline CDR1 is GTSNPN and CDR2 SVGIG (reference sequence). This CDR3 has 19 amino acids. The CDR3: CAWTGPGTGYLGRGNEQFF. In DNA form, the CDR3 reads TGTGCCTGGACCGGACCCGGGACAGGGTATTTGGGACGGGGCAATGAGCAGTTCTTC.

In this sample, this clonotype turned up many times. This chain's CDR3 is CAWSPTGTGLEQYF. For the CDR3, the DNA is TGTGCCTGGAGCCCGACCGGGACAGGGCTCGAGCAGTACTTC. J is TRBJ2-7 and V is TRBV30; 9 nucleotides align to TRBD1. V shed 3 bases, J shed 6 bases, and the junction held 9 bases outside the gene matches. The CDR3 has 14 amino acids. Germline-derived CDR1 and CDR2 are GTSNPN and SVGIG (reference sequence).

The sample holds a few counts of this clonotype. The CDR3 sequence: CATARGPQETQYF. The CDR3 DNA sequence: TGTGCCACCGCTAGGGGCCCACAAGAGACCCAGTACTTC. This chain uses TRBV28 with TRBJ2-5; weak D call: TRBD1 (5 bases). Germline V gene data show CDR1 as MDHEN and CDR2 as SYDVKM. V shed 10 bases and J shed 2 bases, with 14 bases lying between them. CDR3 length: 13 amino acids. The entire variable domain, with the rest obtained from reference TRBV28 and TRBJ2-5, is as follows: DVKVTQSSRYLVKRTGEKVFLECVQDMDHENMFWYRQDPGLGLRLIYFSYDVKMKEKGDIPEGYSVSREKKERFSLILESASTNQTSMYLCATARGPQETQYFGPGTRLLVL.

This clonotype has more than one count but fewer than ten. This chain's CDR3 is CAISERELAGNYEQYF. DNA of the CDR3: TGTGCCATCAGTGAGAGGGAGCTAGCGGGTAATTACGAGCAGTACTTC. The V and J genes are TRBV10-3 and TRBJ2-7; TRBD2 matches 8 bases. Per germline, CDR1 ENHRY and CDR2 SYGVKD. V shed 2 bases, J shed 4 bases, and the junction held 10 bases outside the gene matches. CDR3 length: 16 residues.

The J gene is TRBJ2-7, the V gene TRBV10-3, with D perhaps matching TRBD2 (5 bases). The germline V gene encodes CDR1 ENHRY and CDR2 SYGVKD. The V gene lost 0 bases and the J gene lost 7 bases, with 13 bases spanning the gap. This CDR3 is built from 14 residues. Written as DNA, the CDR3 is TGTGCCATCAGTGAGTCGGAGGCCTCGGGTGAGCAGTACTTC. Protein sequence: CAISESEASGEQYF.

This clonotype appeared many times. This chain connects TRBV10-3 to TRBJ2-7, with 7 bases identical to TRBD1. This CDR3 spans 14 amino acids. J gave up 2 bases and V 2 bases, and 3 bases lay outside the gene matches. The germline V gene encodes CDR1 ENHRY and CDR2 SYGVKD. The CDR3 sequence is CAISEETGTYEQYF. The CDR3 DNA is TGTGCCATCAGTGAGGAGACAGGGACCTACGAGCAGTACTTC.

In this sample, this clonotype turned up many times. The chain has TRBV20-1 and TRBJ2-7; the D gene is possibly TRBD1 (5 bases). The V gene's germline CDR1 is DFQATT and CDR2 SNEGSKA (reference sequence). The CDR3 extends over 16 amino acids. Trimming stripped 4 bases from V and 5 bases from J, with 24 bases between. CDR3: CSAILRLRQRGDEQYF. The CDR3 DNA reads as TGCAGTGCTATACTGCGGTTAAGACAGCGTGGCGACGAGCAGTACTTC.

This clonotype was found a few times. The chain couples TRBV5-1 to TRBJ2-2; no clear D. Germline CDR1 and CDR2: SGHRS and YFSETQ. V gave up 6 bases and J gave up 6 bases, with 15 bases separating them. The CDR3 totals 14 residues. This chain's CDR3 is CASKSSGLAGELFF. The CDR3 DNA follows: TGCGCCAGCAAGTCAAGTGGTTTGGCCGGGGAGCTGTTTTTT.

In this sample, this clonotype turned up many times. The V call is TRBV18, the J call TRBJ2-7; TRBD1 is a possible D gene (6 bases). Germline CDR1 KGHSH, CDR2 LQKENI. CDR3 length equals 15 residues. Trimming stripped 2 bases from V and 0 bases from J, with 11 bases between. CDR3 residues: CASSPTDRSSYEQYF. CDR3 in DNA: TGTGCCAGCTCACCAACGGACAGAAGCTCCTACGAGCAGTACTTC.

Turning to this clonotype: It may be a read error: a sequence one base away is much more abundant. The chain combines TRBV30 with TRBJ2-2, with 8 bases matching TRBD2. Germline V lookup: CDR1 GTSNPN, CDR2 SVGIG (reference sequence). The CDR3 is 14 residues long. V lost 7 bases to trimming and J lost 4 bases; unmatched junction nucleotides: 8. The chain's CDR3 is CASRTSRTTGELFF. In DNA form, the CDR3 reads TGTGCCTCCCGGACTAGCAGGACCACCGGGGAGCTGTTTTTT. The entire variable domain, with the rest obtained from reference TRBV30 and TRBJ2-2, is as follows: SQTIHQWPATLVQPVGSPLSLECTVEGTSNPNLYWYRQAAGRGLQLLFYSVGIGQISSEVPQNLSASRPQDRQFILSSKKLLLSDSGFYLCASRTSRTTGELFFGEGSRLTVL.

The V and J genes are TRBV4-1 and TRBJ2-3; 9 nucleotides agree with TRBD1. The ends lost 4 bases at V and 5 bases at J; junction bases unmatched: 4. The V gene's germline CDR1 is MGHRA and CDR2 YSYEKL. This CDR3 is 14 amino acids long. For the CDR3, the DNA is TGCGCCAGCAGCCTCGGGACAGGGCAAGATACGCAGTATTTT. This translates into CASSLGTGQDTQYF.

The CDR3: CASRHGTGQTDTQYF. CDR3 in DNA: TGTGCCAGCAGACATGGGACAGGGCAAACAGATACGCAGTATTTT. The rearrangement uses TRBV6-1 and TRBJ2-3; 9 bases fit TRBD1. The V gene end was trimmed by 6 bases and the J gene end by 3 bases; junction bases not matched to a gene: 7. Germline assignment: CDR1 MNHNS and CDR2 SASEGT. CDR3 length: 15 amino acids.